A single sample is the source of the 18 T cell receptor beta chains below, sequenced in a study of blood T cell repertoires in COVID-19 (dated by TCRdb to about 2020). The library was obtained by the immunoSEQ multiplex PCR assay. TCRdb holds this immuneACCESS table with in-frame rearrangements only. Some clones are missing; in checked studies, unresolved V genes explain under half, and the rest has no known cause. In all, the sample holds approximately 92,000 clones, and about 82% of those were seen once. Together, the top ten hold 10% to 15% of the sample. Sequencing input: peripheral blood. The receptor source for this set is a woman in her sixties in a cohort sampled during active or convalescent COVID-19.

This chain connects TRBV6-5 to TRBJ1-6; tentative D call: TRBD1 (5 bases). This CDR3 comprises 14 residues. Deletions cut 10 bases from V and 4 bases from J, with 14 bases between. Germline V gene lookup returns CDR1 MNHEY and CDR2 SVGAGI. Here the CDR3 DNA reads TGTGCCATCGAACCTGACAGTTATAATTCACCCCTCCACTTT. Translation: CAIEPDSYNSPLHF.

This clone has a single count. The CDR3 is CASSLPPIGDTGELFF. CDR3 DNA: TGTGCCAGCAGCTTGCCCCCCATCGGGGACACCGGGGAGCTGTTTTTT. V and J are TRBV5-4 and TRBJ2-2; perhaps TRBD2 as D (5 bases). This CDR3 has 16 residues. Germline-derived CDR1 and CDR2 are SGHNT and YYREEE (reference sequence). The V and J ends lost 1 base and 3 bases respectively, with 13 bases between them.

CDR3 nucleotide sequence: TGTGCCAGCTCACCCGACAGGGGTAACTATGGCTACACCTTC. It specifies CASSPDRGNYGYTF. The chain couples TRBV18 to TRBJ1-2; the match to TRBD1 covers 8 bases. In germline, CDR1 is KGHSH, CDR2 LQKENI. Trimming took 3 bases from V and 1 from J; bases not matched to a gene: 1. This CDR3 has 14 residues.

The rearrangement uses TRBV11-2 and TRBJ2-3, with D possibly matching TRBD2 (6 bases). Germline V lookup: CDR1 SGHAT, CDR2 FQNNGV. The CDR3 runs to 15 residues. V was shortened by 2 bases and J by 0 bases, with 9 bases between the two germline ends. The CDR3 bases are TGTGCCAGCAGCTTAATGGGGGGTAGCACAGATACGCAGTATTTT. It translates to CASSLMGGSTDTQYF.

J is TRBJ1-6 and V is TRBV19, with unresolved D. Looked up from germline, CDR1 is LNHDA and CDR2 is SQIVND (reference sequence). Trimming took 1 base from V and 0 from J, leaving 4 bases between them. This CDR3 is 15 amino acids long. CDR3 sequence reads: CASSIAGSYNSPLHF. In nucleotides, the CDR3 is TGTGCCAGTAGTATAGCCGGCTCCTATAATTCACCCCTCCACTTT.

The V and J genes are TRBV6-1 and TRBJ1-1, with a weak D call TRBD1 (6 bases). V was cut by 6 bases and J by 0 bases, with 14 bases left in between. This CDR3 spans 15 amino acids. Germline V gene lookup returns CDR1 MNHNS and CDR2 SASEGT. CDR3 nucleotides: TGTGCCAGCAGCCGACTGGACAGTGTGAACACTGAAGCTTTCTTT. Encoded protein: CASSRLDSVNTEAFF.

This rearrangement joins TRBV28 to TRBJ1-2; possible D gene TRBD1, 5 bases. The CDR3 runs 14 residues. Trimming took 6 bases from V and 5 from J, leaving 16 bases between them. The germline gives CDR1 MDHEN, CDR2 SYDVKM. The CDR3: CASSRGTEVYGYTF. The CDR3 DNA sequence: TGTGCCAGCAGCCGCGGGACTGAAGTGTATGGCTACACCTTC.

For the CDR3, the DNA is TGTGCCAGCAGCGGTGGACTAGCGGGGTACAATGAGCAGTTCTTC. This sequence encodes CASSGGLAGYNEQFF. The V and J genes are TRBV9 and TRBJ2-1; TRBD2 matches 12 bases. Trimming at V came to 3 bases and at J to 4 bases, leaving 2 bases not matched to a gene. CDR3 length: 15 residues. Germline V lookup: CDR1 SGDLS, CDR2 YYNGEE.

V gene TRBV5-1 combines with J gene TRBJ2-3; the D is unclear. The CDR3 loop spans 15 amino acids. Trimming cost V 5 bases and J 0 bases, with 13 bases left between them. Germline CDR1 is SGHRS and CDR2 is YFSETQ. The CDR3 is CASSEAISSTDTQYF. CDR3 nucleotide sequence: TGCGCCAGCAGTGAAGCGATCTCTAGCACAGATACGCAGTATTTT.

The CDR3 reads CAWSVGGNTEAFF. In nucleotides, the CDR3 is TGTGCCTGGAGTGTCGGGGGGAACACTGAAGCTTTCTTT. This chain joins TRBV30 and TRBJ1-1, with D maybe TRBD1 (5 bases). Germline assignment: CDR1 GTSNPN and CDR2 SVGIG (reference sequence). Trimming took 0 bases from V and 1 from J, leaving 6 bases between them. The CDR3 has 13 amino acids. Supplemented by reference TRBV30 and TRBJ1-1, the full variable domain reads SQTIHQWPATLVQPVGSPLSLECTVEGTSNPNLYWYRQAAGRGLQLLFYSVGIGQISSEVPQNLSASRPQDRQFILSSKKLLLSDSGFYLCAWSVGGNTEAFFGQGTRLTVV.

This chain links TRBV6-1 with TRBJ1-2, with a possible D match to TRBD1 (5 bases). The CDR3 is 16 amino acids. Between the trimmed V and J ends, which lost 1 base and 4 bases, there was a span of 16 bases. Germline assignment: CDR1 MNHNS and CDR2 SASEGT. CDR3 DNA: TGTGCCAGCAGTGAAGGGGCGGCAGGGTTGATCTATGGCTACACCTTC. This sequence encodes CASSEGAAGLIYGYTF.

The rearrangement uses TRBV11-2 and TRBJ2-7; TRBD1 might be the D (6 bases). V was clipped by 4 bases and J by 3 bases, with 13 bases between them. CDR1 and CDR2 from the germline V gene are SGHAT and FQNNGV. This CDR3 has 14 residues. CDR3: CASSSRDNIYEQYF. Written as DNA, the CDR3 is TGTGCCAGCAGCTCCCGGGACAATATCTACGAGCAGTACTTC.

This chain links TRBV25-1 with TRBJ1-2, with 7 positions matching TRBD1. V was clipped by 3 bases and J by 8 bases; unmatched bases: 6. CDR1 MGHDK and CDR2 SYGVNS come from the germline V gene. The CDR3 length is 13 residues. CDR3 amino acids: CASSEDRPTGYTF. In DNA, the CDR3 is TGTGCCAGCAGTGAGGACAGGCCTACGGGCTACACCTTC.

The chain has TRBV10-3 and TRBJ2-7; D is perhaps TRBD1 (5 bases). With 10 bases removed from V and 2 bases from J, the gap between germline ends came to 18 bases. The CDR3 covers 14 residues. Germline V gene sequence: CDR1 ENHRY, CDR2 SYGVKD. CDR3 coding DNA: TGTGCCAGCACCCTCAAAGGGGCTACCTACGAGCAGTACTTC. Translated: CASTLKGATYEQYF.

This chain uses TRBV3-1 (or the pseudogene TRBV3-2) with TRBJ1-4; 7 nucleotides line up with TRBD1. The V gene's germline CDR1 is LGHDT and CDR2 YNNKEL (reference sequence). This CDR3 region has 16 residues. Losses at the gene ends were 3 bases for V and 0 bases for J; bases not matched to a gene: 4. The CDR3 DNA reads TGTGCCAGCAGCCAGGGACAGCTAGCAACTAATGAAAAACTGTTTTTT. It specifies CASSQGQLATNEKLFF.

This clone appeared a single time. The rearrangement links TRBV19 to TRBJ1-2; 12 bases match TRBD1. The junction had 11 bases not matched to a gene; V was cut back by 7 bases and J by 2 bases. CDR3 length equals 17 residues. Germline lookup yields CDR1 LNHDA and CDR2 SQIVND (reference sequence). The CDR3 is CASTGDRGRPRNYGYTF. The CDR3 nucleotides read TGTGCCAGTACCGGGGACAGGGGGCGACCCCGAAACTATGGCTACACCTTC.

The V and J genes are TRBV28 and TRBJ2-3; 8 nucleotides align to TRBD1. The CDR3 runs 17 residues. The germline V gene encodes CDR1 MDHEN and CDR2 SYDVKM. J was trimmed by 4 bases and V by 2 bases; bases with no gene match: 11. The CDR3 reads CASSLLIRQGTPDTQYF. The DNA for the CDR3 is TGTGCCAGCAGTTTACTAATAAGACAGGGGACCCCAGATACGCAGTATTTT.

The chain combines TRBV19 with TRBJ1-5; the D gene is possibly TRBD1 (5 bases). The CDR3 is 14 amino acids. Germline V gene lookup returns CDR1 LNHDA and CDR2 SQIVND (reference sequence). The V end lost 3 bases, the J end lost 7 bases, and 13 bases lay between the germline ends. CDR3 in amino acids: CASSIRGVRQPQHF. In DNA form, the CDR3 reads TGTGCCAGTAGTATCCGGGGGGTTAGGCAGCCCCAGCATTTT.